This passage covers 6 T cell receptor beta chains from one sample sequenced in a study of cytomegalovirus exposure and HLA in healthy donors. Primers for the PCR totalled 60 Vbeta and 13 Jbeta. Generated by immunoSEQ multiplex PCR, the TCRdb table keeps only in-frame clones and is missing some. The sample has 150,000 to 200,000 clones, about 72% seen once. Sequencing was carried out using PBMCs. These receptors were taken from a human donor in good health.

The chain employs TRBV13 and TRBJ2-5; 9 nucleotides match TRBD1. This CDR3 is built from 16 residues. V shed 5 bases and J 2 bases; nucleotides not matched to a gene: 9. Per germline, CDR1 PRHDT and CDR2 FYEKMQ (reference sequence). Here the CDR3 DNA reads TGTGCCAGCAGCCGTCGGACAGGGGTAGCGCAAGAGACCCAGTACTTC. Translation gives CASSRRTGVAQETQYF.

DNA of the CDR3: TGTGCCAGCAGGCCAGGGGGAGGAAAAAATGAGCAGTTCTTC. Residues: CASRPGGGKNEQFF. This sequence joins TRBV6-5 and TRBJ2-1, with D perhaps TRBD1 (7 bases). Between the trimmed V and J ends, which lost 6 bases and 7 bases, there was a span of 16 bases. The germline gives CDR1 MNHEY, CDR2 SVGAGI. The CDR3 sequence is 14 residues long.

The chain carries TRBV19 and TRBJ2-3, with a weak D call TRBD2 (5 bases). CDR3 length equals 17 residues. Germline-derived CDR1 and CDR2 are LNHDA and SQIVND (reference sequence). V lost 0 bases and J 2 bases, leaving 15 bases between the germline ends. In DNA, the CDR3 is TGTGCCAGTAGTATAGAGAGGGCAGCTAACCCCACAGATACGCAGTATTTT. Translation gives CASSIERAANPTDTQYF.

The rearrangement links TRBV5-4 to TRBJ2-6; tentative D call: TRBD1 (6 bases). V was trimmed by 1 base and J by 0 bases, leaving 11 bases between them. CDR1 is SGHNT and CDR2 is YYREEE in the germline V gene (reference sequence). The CDR3 length is 17 residues. In DNA form, the CDR3 reads TGTGCCAGCAGCTTGATGGGGGCCCCCTCTGGGGCCAACGTCCTGACTTTC. This sequence encodes CASSLMGAPSGANVLTF.

In its sample, this clone was seen a few times. This chain links TRBV29-1 with TRBJ2-3, with 12 bases matching TRBD2. CDR3 length: 17 residues. CDR1 SQVTM and CDR2 ANQGSEA come from the germline V gene. V lost 6 bases, J lost 1 base, and 11 bases stayed unmatched. The CDR3 loop is CSVASGGAWGGTDTQYF. Written as DNA, the CDR3 is TGCAGCGTAGCTAGCGGGGGGGCCTGGGGGGGCACAGATACGCAGTATTTT.

This clone appeared a few times. CDR3 in DNA: TGCGCCAGCAGCCAAGGGGTACTAGCGGGGGCCACCTCCTACAATGAGCAGTTCTTC. Its protein is CASSQGVLAGATSYNEQFF. The chain recombines TRBV4-1 with TRBJ2-1, with TRBD2 matching 11 bases. V lost 1 base, J lost 0 bases, and 8 bases stayed unmatched. Germline V gene data show CDR1 as MGHRA and CDR2 as YSYEKL. The CDR3 loop spans 19 amino acids.